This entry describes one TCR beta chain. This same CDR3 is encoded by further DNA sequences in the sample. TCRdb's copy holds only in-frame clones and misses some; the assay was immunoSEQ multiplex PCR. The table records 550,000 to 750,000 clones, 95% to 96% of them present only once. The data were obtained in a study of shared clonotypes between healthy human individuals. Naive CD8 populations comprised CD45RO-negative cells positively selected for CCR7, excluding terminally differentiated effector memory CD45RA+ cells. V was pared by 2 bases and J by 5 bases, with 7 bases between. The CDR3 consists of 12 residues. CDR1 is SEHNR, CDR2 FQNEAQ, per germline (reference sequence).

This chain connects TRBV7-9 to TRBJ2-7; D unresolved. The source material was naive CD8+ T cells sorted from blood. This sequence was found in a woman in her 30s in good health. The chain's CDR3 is CASSLWDDEQYF. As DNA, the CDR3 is TGTGCCAGCAGCTTATGGGATGACGAGCAGTACTTC.